A selection of T cell receptor beta chains follows, all from one sample in a study of T cell clonotyping in hematopoietic cell transplantation. The table came from immunoSEQ multiplex PCR; TCRdb's copy has only in-frame clones and leaves some out. The repertoire has approximately 16,000 clones, 93% of them found once; the top ten carry approximately 2%. Here the sequenced sample was peripheral blood mononuclear cells, taken before stem cell transplant. These receptors all stem from a man between 18 and 35 years old with biphenotypic leukemia. Some clones in this sample may be carry-over from other donors' samples. The conserved cysteine and the conserved F or W are not part of the CDR3 here. A clone size is listed for some rows: how often the clone was seen (once, few, many), or a class if it is expanded.

CDR3 protein,J gene,V gene,clone size
ASSLKDGNQPQH,TRBJ1-5,TRBV5-6,-
ASSQGTGWDTEAF,TRBJ1-1,TRBV14,-
ASSSPPNQPQH,TRBJ1-5,TRBV28,-
ASTGGRSPLH,TRBJ1-6,TRBV6-5,-
ASSPGPGQGFYGYT,TRBJ1-2,TRBV5-1,-
ASSPTDRGEETQY,TRBJ2-5,TRBV7-9,-
ASSLAGDYEQY,TRBJ2-7,TRBV27,few
ASSGTGSYEQY,TRBJ2-7,TRBV27,once
ASSPQGRNSPLH,TRBJ1-6,TRBV5-6,-
AIESGSHTEAF,TRBJ1-1,TRBV10-3,once
ASSLLPGQGNQPQH,TRBJ1-5,TRBV2,-
ASSFNPGTGYEQY,TRBJ2-7,TRBV5-4,-
AWSLRGSVGNQPQH,TRBJ1-5,TRBV30,once
SVMTGIGQPQH,TRBJ1-5,TRBV29-1,-
AWLETGGATYEQY,TRBJ2-7,TRBV30,-
ASSPGSLETQY,TRBJ2-5,TRBV6-5,-
ASSQDQGGGYT,TRBJ1-2,TRBV4-3,-
ASSRGGLSTDTQY,TRBJ2-3,TRBV5-6,-
AWSVSGALEAF,TRBJ1-1,TRBV30,-
ASSGYQGGGEQF,TRBJ2-1,TRBV5-1,-
AWIRGNYGYT,TRBJ1-2,TRBV30,-
ASSFSGGKQF,TRBJ2-1,TRBV5-4,-
ASSDGGGGTDTQY,TRBJ2-3,TRBV6-4,-
ASSKTGAFGNTIY,TRBJ1-3,TRBV11-2,-
ASSVVPDNSPLH,TRBJ1-6,TRBV9,once
SVRQPLNTEAF,TRBJ1-1,TRBV29-1,-
AWTPGPGEQY,TRBJ2-7,TRBV30,-
ASSPTSGLDTQY,TRBJ2-3,TRBV7-2,-
ASSIFSGQGAGKTQY,TRBJ2-5,TRBV19,-
ASSFQRDEQF,TRBJ2-1,TRBV5-4,-
ATSRGIGMD,TRBJ2-7,TRBV15,-